These T cell receptor beta chains were read from a single sample in a study of cytomegalovirus exposure and HLA in healthy donors. The assay was immunoSEQ multiplex PCR, and TCRdb's table has in-frame clones only and misses some. The sample consists of some 150,000 clones, more than 80% of them appearing once. The sample comprised PBMCs. These receptors all come from a woman aged 45-60 years in good health and CMV-seronegative. Each CDR3 is given with its conserved first and last residue. The D gene is left open where the match is weak. Part of the rows lack a size; the others show once, few, many or a class for expanded clones.

v_call,d_call,clone_size,j_call,cdr3_nt,cdr3_aa
TRBV7-9,NA,NA,TRBJ1-4,TGTGCCAACCAGCAGTGGCAGGGGACTAATGAAAAACTGTTTTTT,CANQQWQGTNEKLFF
TRBV6-1,NA,NA,TRBJ2-2,TGTGCCAGCAGTGGCGGGCGCGACACCGGGGAGCTGTTTTTT,CASSGGRDTGELFF
TRBV2,TRBD1,NA,TRBJ1-2,TGTGCCAGCAGGGCTAACCAGGGGGCCCCTGGCTATGGCTACACCTTC,CASRANQGAPGYGYTF
TRBV30,TRBD2,NA,TRBJ2-1,TGTGCCTGGAGTACCGGGACTAGCGGGACCAATGAGCAGTTCTTC,CAWSTGTSGTNEQFF
TRBV27,NA,NA,TRBJ2-7,TGTGCCAGCAGTTTATCGGCAACACACACCTACGAGCAGTACTTC,CASSLSATHTYEQYF
TRBV30,TRBD1,NA,TRBJ2-7,TGTGCCTGGAGTGTCGAGGGGGCGGCGTACTTC,CAWSVEGAAYF
TRBV28,NA,NA,TRBJ2-7,TGTGCCAGCTCCACGCGGACTGGGGAGCAGTACTTC,CASSTRTGEQYF
TRBV2,TRBD1,NA,TRBJ2-7,TGTGCCAGCAATTCGGGGACAGAAGTCTACGAGCAGTACTTC,CASNSGTEVYEQYF
TRBV6-1,TRBD1,NA,TRBJ1-1,TGTGCCAGCAGTGAATTTGGACAGGTCAAGCCTGAAGCTTTCTTT,CASSEFGQVKPEAFF
TRBV7-9,TRBD1,once,TRBJ2-7,TGTGCCAGCAGCTTCTCCGGGACAGGGGGCGCCGAGCAGTACTTC,CASSFSGTGGAEQYF
TRBV9,NA,NA,TRBJ2-3,TGTGCCAGCAGCAACCAGGGTGGCACAGATACGCAGTATTTT,CASSNQGGTDTQYF
TRBV5-1,TRBD2,NA,TRBJ2-1,TGCGCCAGCAGCTTAATGGGAGGGGCCAATGAGCAGTTCTTC,CASSLMGGANEQFF
TRBV9,TRBD1,NA,TRBJ2-2,TGTGCCAGCAGCTTAGACAGGGCCGGGGAGCTGTTTTTT,CASSLDRAGELFF
TRBV11-3,TRBD1,NA,TRBJ2-7,TGTGCCAGCAGCCCCAACAGGGGTTACGAGCAGTACTTC,CASSPNRGYEQYF
TRBV4-3,TRBD2,NA,TRBJ2-1,TGCGCCAGCAGCAAAAAAAAGGCTAGCGGGGTTTTAAGCTCCTACAATGAGCAGTTCTTC,CASSKKKASGVLSSYNEQFF
TRBV7-2,NA,NA,TRBJ2-1,TGTGCCAGCAGTGTACAGGTGAATAGTGAGCAGTTCTTC,CASSVQVNSEQFF
TRBV28,NA,NA,TRBJ2-5,TGTGCCAGCAGTTTGGAGGGGGAGACCCAGTACTTC,CASSLEGETQYF
TRBV7-2,TRBD1,NA,TRBJ2-7,TGTGCCAGCAGCTTGGGACAGCCCTACGAGCAGTACTTC,CASSLGQPYEQYF
TRBV7-9,TRBD1,NA,TRBJ1-1,TGTGCCAGCAGGAGCGAAGGGGGCTCCATCACTGAAGCTTTCTTT,CASRSEGGSITEAFF
TRBV7-9,NA,NA,TRBJ2-2,TGTGCCAGCAGCTTAGACAGATACACCGGGGAGCTGTTTTTT,CASSLDRYTGELFF
TRBV5-4,TRBD1,NA,TRBJ1-1,TGTGCCAGCAGCTTGGGGGGGACAGCATATAACACTGAAGCTTTCTTT,CASSLGGTAYNTEAFF
TRBV7-2,NA,NA,TRBJ2-7,TGTGCCAGCAGCGTCACCGGGAGCCTCTACGAGCAGTACTTC,CASSVTGSLYEQYF
TRBV2,TRBD1,NA,TRBJ2-5,TGTGCCAGCAGTGACCTGACAGGGGTGGAGACCCAGTACTTC,CASSDLTGVETQYF
TRBV7-2,NA,NA,TRBJ2-3,TGTGCCAGCAGCTTAGATATCGGGGAGGCGGTGCAGTATTTT,CASSLDIGEAVQYF
TRBV11-2,NA,NA,TRBJ2-3,TGTGCCAGCAGCTTAGAAGGGGGGAGGGGGGGTAGGTATACGCAGTATTTT,CASSLEGGRGGRYTQYF
TRBV7-9,NA,NA,TRBJ2-7,TGTGCCAGCAGCTTTAGCGGCTACGAGCAGTACTTC,CASSFSGYEQYF
TRBV5-1,TRBD2,NA,TRBJ2-7,TGCGCCAGCAGCTGGTGGACTAGAATGGACGAGCAGTACTTC,CASSWWTRMDEQYF
TRBV9,NA,NA,TRBJ2-3,TGTGCCAGCAGCGTAGCTGGGGGCGCCCCCACAGATACGCAGTATTTT,CASSVAGGAPTDTQYF
TRBV9,NA,NA,TRBJ1-2,TGTGCCAGCAGCCCGCAGGGGAAGAACTATGGCTACACCTTC,CASSPQGKNYGYTF
TRBV7-8,NA,NA,TRBJ2-5,TGTGCCAGCAGCTCGGGACACCAGGGAGAGACCCAGTACTTC,CASSSGHQGETQYF
TRBV16,NA,few,TRBJ1-1,TGTGCCAGCAGCCCAGGGACAAACACTGAAGCTTTCTTT,CASSPGTNTEAFF
TRBV7-2,NA,NA,TRBJ2-5,TGTGCCAGCAGCCCCGCCAGGGTCAACAGGTACCAAGAGACCCAGTACTTC,CASSPARVNRYQETQYF
TRBV11-2,TRBD2,NA,TRBJ2-1,TGTGCCAGCAGCCCTTCGACTAGCAGAAATTACAATGAGCAGTTCTTC,CASSPSTSRNYNEQFF
TRBV4-3,NA,once,TRBJ2-3,TGCGCCAGCAGCCAAGGGGGACTGGGGGGAGATACGCAGTATTTT,CASSQGGLGGDTQYF
TRBV11-2,NA,once,TRBJ1-5,TGTGCCAGCAGCTTAGGAGTGGATCAGCCCCAGCATTTT,CASSLGVDQPQHF
TRBV7-2,TRBD2,NA,TRBJ2-1,TGTGCCAGCAGCTTAGAGGCTAGCGGTAAGCATGAGCAGTTCTTC,CASSLEASGKHEQFF
TRBV7-9,NA,NA,TRBJ1-2,TGTGCCGGGGGGACGGACGAACGCAACTATGGCTACACCTTC,CAGGTDERNYGYTF
TRBV2,NA,NA,TRBJ2-5,TGTGCCAGCAGTGAAGCCGGGGGAGCGGCAGGGTCCACCCAGTACTTC,CASSEAGGAAGSTQYF
TRBV2,TRBD1,NA,TRBJ2-3,TGTGCCAGCACTAATGGGGACAGTACAGATACGCAGTATTTT,CASTNGDSTDTQYF
TRBV14,TRBD2,NA,TRBJ2-5,TGTGCCAGCAGCCAGGGGACTAGCGGAGAAGAGACCCAGTACTTC,CASSQGTSGEETQYF
TRBV19,TRBD1,NA,TRBJ1-1,TGTGCCAGTAGTAGGAGCGGACAGGAAGGAGGAGCTTTCTTT,CASSRSGQEGGAFF
TRBV5-4,NA,NA,TRBJ2-7,TGTGCCAGCAGCATGGCAGGATCCTACGAGCAGTACTTC,CASSMAGSYEQYF
TRBV11-2,TRBD2,NA,TRBJ2-3,TGTGCCAGCAGCCTGAGGACTAGCGGGAGCACAGATACGCAGTATTTT,CASSLRTSGSTDTQYF
TRBV7-2,NA,NA,TRBJ2-3,TGTGCCAGCAGCTCAGGACAGAGCACAGATACGCAGTATTTT,CASSSGQSTDTQYF
TRBV11-2,TRBD2,NA,TRBJ2-7,TGTGCCAGCAGCTTAGCGAGGGCGGGAGGGCCCCACGAGCAGTACTTC,CASSLARAGGPHEQYF
TRBV4-2,TRBD1,NA,TRBJ2-5,TGTGCCAGCACACCTGGGGACAGGGGGAGCGAGACCCAGTACTTC,CASTPGDRGSETQYF
TRBV9,NA,NA,TRBJ2-1,TGTGCCAGCAGCGTAAATTACGGCTCCTACAATGAGCAGTTCTTC,CASSVNYGSYNEQFF
TRBV7-2,TRBD1,NA,TRBJ1-2,TGTGCCAGCAGCTCAACGGGACAGGGCTTTCATGGCTACACCTTC,CASSSTGQGFHGYTF
TRBV19,TRBD1,NA,TRBJ2-5,TGTGCCAGTGGGCCACAGGGGCAAGAGACCCAGTACTTC,CASGPQGQETQYF
TRBV12-5,NA,NA,TRBJ1-1,TGTGCTAGTGCCCCGGACAGACCTCCTGAAGCTTTCTTT,CASAPDRPPEAFF
TRBV28,NA,NA,TRBJ2-3,TGTGCCAGCAGTTTATTAGGACTATATAGCACAGATACGCAGTATTTT,CASSLLGLYSTDTQYF
TRBV18,NA,NA,TRBJ2-5,TGTGCCAGCTCACCACGGCAGCAAGAGACCCAGTACTTC,CASSPRQQETQYF
TRBV7-9,NA,few,TRBJ1-2,TGTGCCAGCACCAGTAAGCAGGACCGACCGGGGGGCTACACCTTC,CASTSKQDRPGGYTF
TRBV6-4,NA,NA,TRBJ2-3,TGTGCCAGCAGTGGTATCCCACTATGCCGCACAGATACGCAGTATTTT,CASSGIPLCRTDTQYF
TRBV7-2,TRBD2,NA,TRBJ2-7,TGTGCCAGCAACCCGGGACTAGCTGACTACGAGCAGTACTTC,CASNPGLADYEQYF